This TCR beta chain appears in the sequencing data of a study of shared clonotypes between healthy human individuals. At deep level, the assay was performed. Sequencing was performed with immunoSEQ multiplex PCR; in TCRdb, only in-frame clones are kept and a portion is missing. The sample lists more than 2 million clones, around 93% seen once, with 1.5% to 2% in the top ten. A single count supports this clone. V lost 4 bases and J lost 7, with 13 bases in between. Germline V gene data show CDR1 as SEHNR and CDR2 as FQNEAQ (reference sequence). This CDR3 has 14 residues. The naive CD8 population came from CD45RO-negative cells selected for CCR7, without terminally differentiated effector memory CD45RA+ cells.

The source is a man younger than 35 in good health. Some clones in this sample may be carry-over from other donors' samples. The V and J genes are TRBV7-9 and TRBJ2-2; D perhaps matches TRBD1 (6 bases). Material for sequencing was naive CD8+ T cells from PBMCs. The CDR3, as DNA: TGTGCCAGCAGCTCTTGGACAGACGGCGGGGAGCTGTTTTTT. As protein: CASSSWTDGGELFF.